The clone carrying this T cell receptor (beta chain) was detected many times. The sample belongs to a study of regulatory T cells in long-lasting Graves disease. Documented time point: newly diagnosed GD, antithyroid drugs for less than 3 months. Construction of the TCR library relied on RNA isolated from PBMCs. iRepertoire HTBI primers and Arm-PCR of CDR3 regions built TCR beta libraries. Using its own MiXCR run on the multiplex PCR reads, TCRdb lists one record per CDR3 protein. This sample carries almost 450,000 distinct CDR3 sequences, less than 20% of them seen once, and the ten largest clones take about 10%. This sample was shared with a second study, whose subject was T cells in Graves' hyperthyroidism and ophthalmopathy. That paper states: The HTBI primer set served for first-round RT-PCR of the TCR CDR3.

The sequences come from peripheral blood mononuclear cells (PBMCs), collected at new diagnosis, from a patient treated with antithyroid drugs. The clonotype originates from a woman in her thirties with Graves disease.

CDR3 protein: CASSSGGADTQYF. Written as DNA, the CDR3 is TGTGCCAGCAGTTCTGGGGGGGCAGATACGCAGTATTTT. The chain employs TRBV12-3 or TRBV12-4 and TRBJ2-3; 7 nucleotides align to TRBD2. V was clipped by 4 bases and J by 4 bases; unmatched bases: 2. CDR3 length: 13 amino acids.